The entry that follows covers one T cell receptor beta chain sequence. What it binds is not known. Assay: immunoSEQ multiplex PCR; the TCRdb copy retains only in-frame clones and omits some. The table lists approximately 82,000 clones, around 90% of them singletons, with over 0.6% in the top ten. The data derive from a study of OX40 agonist ivuxolimab in advanced cancers. At the level of the study: Dose-escalation patients suffered from hepatocellular carcinoma, melanoma, renal cell or head and neck cancer.

The study, taken as a whole, reports: Which antigen the expanded peripheral T cells recognized is unknown.

Blood sampling was done at baseline, cycle 4 day 1, and cycle 7 day 1. This CDR3 has 18 amino acids. Deletions cut 4 bases from V and 1 base from J, with 21 bases between. Germline CDR1 reads MNHNS; CDR2 reads SASEGT. The chain is built from TRBV6-1 and TRBJ2-3; D might be TRBD1 or TRBD2, each matching 5 bases. This sequence originates from an adult with an advanced solid tumor such as melanoma, head and neck, liver or kidney cancer. Sequences were derived from CD4+ or CD8+ T cells sorted from blood, sampled in a trial of the OX40 agonist ivuxolimab. CDR3 nucleotides: TGTGCCAGCAGTGTCACCCGCCCGATTGGGACGGGCACAGATACGCAGTATTTT. As protein: CASSVTRPIGTGTDTQYF.